The source of this T cell receptor (beta chain) is a study of identical twins. Study-wide points: Twin pairs had excess sharing that was weaker in beta out-of-frame sequences.

The sample holds a few counts of this clonotype. Its matching antigen is unknown. TCRdb reprocessed the 5' RACE reads via MiXCR and lists one record per CDR3 protein. This table holds 250,000 to 350,000 distinct CDR3 sequences, around 9.7% found once. J was trimmed by 2 bases and V by 4 bases; bases with no gene match: 14. The germline V gene encodes CDR1 SGHAT and CDR2 FQDESV (reference sequence). The CDR3 totals 18 residues. These data were likewise used in another study, on yellow fever vaccine responses in identical twins. That work contributes: Reportedly, the response of twins' T cells to the vaccine seemed partly convergent, partly personalized.

The chain joins TRBV11-1 to TRBJ2-3; 8 bases fit TRBD2. This clonotype originated in a woman aged 18-35 years in good health. The material sequenced was CD8+ T cells sorted from blood. CDR3 sequence reads: CASSSTLAGQNPTDTQYF. The CDR3 DNA reads as TGTGCCAGCAGCTCAACCCTAGCGGGCCAAAATCCCACAGATACGCAGTATTTT.